This T cell receptor beta chain was documented in a study of PD-L1 blockade in urothelial cancer (dated by TCRdb to 2016 to 2017). For context, the study as a whole: All patients started therapy around 2014 and received atezolizumab 1,200 mg intravenously every 3 weeks. About 85% of the roughly 30 patients were males with bladder-origin urothelial cancer, and 18 of 29 reported a prior smoking history. An ECOG performance status of 0 or 1 was recorded for the patients, and 0 to 3 prior chemotherapy regimens had been received by the patients. Blood samples were analyzed at two time points: 3 weeks after treatment start (second dose) and 6 weeks after treatment start. Blood samples gave median yields of about 150,000 T cells and over 80,000 unique TCRs, along with a median clonality of approximately 0.084. The study, an exploratory multi-omic analysis, examined somatic, immune and clinical correlates of response to PD-L1 blockade with atezolizumab in urothelial cancer. Pretreatment tumor samples, along with matched peripheral blood collected serially before and after atezolizumab treatment, underwent TCR sequencing. Progression-free survival longer than 6 months counted as durable clinical benefit, and TCR features were additionally tested against both progression-free and overall survival. In the same patients, whole exome sequencing and RNA sequencing of pretreatment tumors were performed in addition to TCR sequencing. About 10 patients reached durable clinical benefit, while 20 to 25 patients did not. Pretreatment blood TCR-seq was available for fewer than 30 patients, at least one posttreatment blood collection was obtained for 25 or so patients, and tumor TCR-seq was available for 25 or so patients.

In the paper's terms, the time point label means: pretreatment peripheral blood. The cohort included about 30 patients with locally advanced or metastatic urothelial carcinoma who were treated at Memorial Sloan Kettering on a trial protocol. Peripheral blood mononuclear cells were collected pretreatment and during treatment, at between 1 and 8 total time points per patient. The Qiagen DNeasy Blood extraction kit was used to purify genomic DNA from total PBMCs and tumor samples. PBMCs were collected pretreatment and during treatment and were isolated and stored as previously described. CDR1 SSHAT and CDR2 FNYEAQ were looked up in the germline V gene (reference sequence). Measured from the cysteine to the phenylalanine, the CDR3 is 14 residues long. CDR3 DNA only is kept here, 42 bases in frame from base 1. Synthetic TCR analog templates were spiked into each PCR so that absolute template abundance could be estimated from read counts. The immunoSEQ assay was used to amplify TCRbeta CDR3 regions from genomic DNA with bias-controlled V and J gene primers. Sequencing of rearranged TCRbeta segments was performed at approximately 20X coverage. The study's processing was this. Clustering was used to correct sequencing errors, and CDR3s were annotated against IMGT so that V, D and J genes could be assigned. Out-of-frame and stop-codon sequences were excluded, and only productive TCRbeta rearrangements were used in downstream analyses. To compute clonality, Shannon entropy was normalized by the log of the number of unique productive sequences and then subtracted from one. Fisher's exact test with Benjamini-Hochberg correction, using a cutoff of adjusted p below 0.01, was how clones that differed between time points or between blood and tumor were identified. This immuneACCESS table, as held by TCRdb, lists in-frame sequences with V and J called but not all clones. Of the missing ones, under half trace to an unresolved V gene in checked studies; the others have no known cause. The V and J calls and clone size are taken from that table; D and trimming were inferred from the DNA. In all, the sample holds tens of thousands of clones, and 75% to 90% of those were seen once. The ten largest clones add up to around 14% of the sample.

General conclusions and limits of the study: Because the sample size was small (n of about 30) and many exploratory analyses were performed, the results are intended to be hypothesis-generating. Greater expansion of tumor-associated TCR clones in peripheral blood 3 weeks after the start of treatment was observed in patients with durable benefit (n of about 20, p = 0.022). A pretreatment peripheral blood TCR clonality below the median was linked to improved progression-free and overall survival.

Turning to this clone: Its antigen is currently not known. An end of the junction differs from the germline gene, which may be a read error.

The sequencing here drew on PBMCs, taken around atezolizumab (anti-PD-L1) treatment. This TCR derives from a man in his fifties or sixties with urothelial cancer. Recombination connected TRBV7-7 to TRBJ2-1; TRBD2 is a possible D gene, resting on 7 matching bases. The CDR3 sequence is CASSPTRGANEQFF. The DNA is TGTGCTAGCAGCCCCACCCGGGGGGCCAATGAGCAGTTCTTC.